The T cell receptor (delta chain) described here comes from a study of Vδ1+ human thymocytes. Study-wide results and limits: Thymic delta-chain repertoires held 20% to 25% Vdelta2 sequences and few Vdelta3, despite high sort purity. Unexpected Vdelta2 sequences could cause misinterpretation of bulk repertoire data. In the thymus, TRG and TRD repertoires looked highly polyclonal with Gaussian CDR3 lengths.

Points on this clone: Its antigen remains unknown.

After removal of 1 base from V and 1 base from J, the junction contained 17 bases not matched to a gene. The germline gives CDR1 GEAIGNYY, CDR2 EKD. This CDR3 has 21 amino acids. Sequences come from RNA converted to cDNA by reverse transcription. CDR3 amplicons came from multiplex PCR with pooled V-gene forward and constant-region reverse primers. TCRdb re-called clones from the multiplex PCR reads using CATT. Counted here are under 25,000 delta-chain clones, roughly 8% occurring once; the ten biggest clones make up about 0.9%. Sample: Vdelta1+ gamma-delta thymocytes from the thymus. As to subset: FACS-sorted CD3+ TCRalphabeta- TCRVdelta1+ TCRVdelta2- thymocytes. This receptor was obtained from a child less than two years old who had congenital heart surgery. The chain is built from TRDV2 and TRDJ2; the match to TRDD3 covers 10 bases. CDR3 nucleotides: TGTGCCTGTGACACGGGGAGGGTGGGGGATACATTGGAGTATTTGACAGCACAACTCTTCTTT. The encoded protein is CACDTGRVGDTLEYLTAQLFF.